This T cell receptor beta chain was sequenced during a study of CD8+CD57+ T cells in acquired aplastic anemia. Whole-study context: As sequenced from healthy donors, CD4+ cells averaged approximately 11 million reads.

The sample holds a few counts of this clonotype. Its antigen is not identified. The length of the CDR3 is 15 residues. Germline CDR1 and CDR2: LNHDA and SQIVND (reference sequence). V shed 3 bases and J shed 4 bases, with 16 bases lying between them. CDR3 and TCR beta VDJ profiling relied on a genomic DNA template. From the reads, TCRdb called clonotypes with MiXCR, one entry per CDR3 protein. The sample contains hundreds of thousands of distinct CDR3 sequences, roughly 64% of which appear only once. Study-wide results and caveats: CD8+ Simpson's diversity did not differ significantly between patients and controls.

The TCR sequence derives from a human donor in good health, serving as a control. Input material: sorted CD4+, CD8+, or CD8+CD57+ T cells (not recorded which) from PBMCs. The chain combines TRBV19 with TRBJ2-7; possibly TRBD1 or TRBD2 for D (5 bases each). CDR3 DNA: TGTGCCAGTAGTATGGGTGGGACGGCCGAATACGAGCAGTACTTC. As protein: CASSMGGTAEYEQYF.